These 32 T cell receptor beta chains share one sample of origin, sequenced in a study of blood T cell repertoires in COVID-19. Sequencing was performed with immunoSEQ multiplex PCR; in TCRdb, only in-frame clones are kept and a portion is missing. The profile covers 95,000 to 120,000 clones, with 70% to 90% appearing a single time and about 3.4% taken by the ten largest. Material for sequencing was peripheral blood. These receptors were collected from a man aged 35 to 55 with acute or convalescent COVID-19.

The genes are TRBV14 and TRBJ1-2; tentatively, D is TRBD1 (6 bases). The CDR3 extends over 13 amino acids. V was trimmed by 4 bases and J by 4 bases, leaving 10 bases between them. The germline gives CDR1 SGHDN, CDR2 FVKESK. CDR3 protein: CASSPGQSYGYTF. CDR3 bases: TGTGCCAGCAGCCCTGGACAGTCCTATGGCTACACCTTC.

J is TRBJ2-3 and V is TRBV7-3, with 7 bases that match TRBD2. The ends lost 3 bases at V and 0 bases at J; junction bases unmatched: 9. The CDR3 extends over 17 amino acids. Looked up from germline, CDR1 is SGHTA and CDR2 is FQGTGA. The DNA of the CDR3 is TGTGCCAGCAGCTTCAACGGCGGGGGTTTTAGCACAGATACGCAGTATTTT. It translates to CASSFNGGGFSTDTQYF.

The chain recombines TRBV20-1 with TRBJ1-2; possibly TRBD1 for D (6 bases). This CDR3 is built from 11 residues. Germline CDR1 and CDR2: DFQATT and SNEGSKA (reference sequence). The ends were cut back, 2 bases at V and 8 bases at J, with 9 bases in the middle. The CDR3 nucleotides are TGCAGTGCTAGAACAGGGCGCGGCTACACCTTC. It encodes CSARTGRGYTF.

V is TRBV2 and J is TRBJ2-3; 9 nucleotides align to TRBD2. The CDR3 covers 16 residues. The V gene end was trimmed by 4 bases and the J gene end by 0 bases; junction bases not matched to a gene: 5. Germline loops: CDR1 SNHLY, CDR2 FYNNEI. Written as DNA, the CDR3 is TGTGCCAGCAGTGGGGCTAGCGGGGCTAGCACAGATACGCAGTATTTT. This gives the protein CASSGASGASTDTQYF. The whole variable domain, remainder taken from reference TRBV2 and TRBJ2-3, is EPEVTQTPSHQVTQMGQEVILRCVPISNHLYFYWYRQILGQKVEFLVSFYNNEISEKSEIFDDQFSVERPDGSNFTLKIRSTKLEDSAMYFCASSGASGASTDTQYFGPGTRLTVL.

V gene TRBV12-3 or TRBV12-4 combines with J gene TRBJ2-7; 10 bases fit TRBD1. This CDR3 is built from 12 residues. The V segment lost 9 bases and the J segment 2 bases; nucleotides outside the gene matches: 1. CDR3 nucleotide sequence: TGTGCCAGTGGACAGGGGGCCTACGAGCAGTACTTC. Protein sequence: CASGQGAYEQYF.

The V and J genes are TRBV18 and TRBJ1-3, with D possibly TRBD1 on 6 matching bases. CDR3 length: 17 amino acids. Germline CDR1 KGHSH, CDR2 LQKENI. V was trimmed by 3 bases and J by 1 base, leaving 16 bases between them. This chain's CDR3 is CASSPTATGLSGNTIYF. CDR3 nucleotides: TGTGCCAGCTCACCCACAGCCACAGGGCTGTCTGGAAACACCATATATTTT. The full variable domain, completed using reference TRBV18 and TRBJ1-3, is NAGVMQNPRHLVRRRGQEARLRCSPMKGHSHVYWYRQLPEEGLKFMVYLQKENIIDESGMPKERFSAEFPKEGPSILRIQQVVRGDSAAYFCASSPTATGLSGNTIYFGEGSWLTVV.

The chain uses TRBV24-1 and TRBJ1-2; the D gene is possibly TRBD1 (5 bases). Deletions cut 3 bases from V and 6 bases from J, with 19 bases between. Per the germline V gene, CDR1 is KGHDR and CDR2 is SFDVKD. This CDR3 region has 16 residues. DNA for the CDR3: TGTGCCACCAGTGATCCAAGGGGAGGGGACGGTGATGGCTACACCTTC. It is translated as CATSDPRGGDGDGYTF.

For this clone: Other nucleotide sequences in the sample specify the same CDR3. The chain is built from TRBV4-3 and TRBJ2-7; 7 nucleotides line up with TRBD1. Trimming removed 1 base from V and 4 bases from J; junction bases left unmatched: 4. CDR1 and CDR2 (germline): LGHNA, YSLEER. The CDR3 contains 14 residues. CDR3 loop: CASSQGQGTYEQYF. As DNA, the CDR3 is TGCGCCAGCAGCCAAGGACAGGGAACGTACGAGCAGTACTTC.

This chain links TRBV30 with TRBJ1-1; D ambiguous. Germline assignment: CDR1 GTSNPN and CDR2 SVGIG (reference sequence). Between the trimmed V and J ends, which lost 5 bases and 10 bases, there was a span of 14 bases. The CDR3 length is 11 residues. The CDR3 nucleotides are TGTGCCTGGGGGGAGGAACGAAGAGCTTTCTTT. Translation: CAWGEERRAFF.

The chain is built from TRBV25-1 and TRBJ2-2, with D perhaps TRBD1 (6 bases). The CDR3 is 16 amino acids. The ends were cut back, 3 bases at V and 5 bases at J, with 16 bases in the middle. Germline loops: CDR1 MGHDK, CDR2 SYGVNS. Here the CDR3 DNA reads TGTGCCAGCAGTGACCCAGGGGCCCGCCGAACCGGGGAGCTGTTTTTT. This sequence encodes CASSDPGARRTGELFF.

Remarks on this clone: The junction and the germline gene differ at one end; a read error may be behind it. The J gene is TRBJ1-6, the V gene TRBV4-1; weak D call: TRBD1 (6 bases). The CDR3 sequence is 13 residues long. Germline loops: CDR1 MGHRA, CDR2 YSYEKL. CDR3 sequence: CASSQVQGGALDF. In DNA form, the CDR3 reads TGCGCCAGCAGCCAAGTACAGGGTGGGGCTTTGGACTTT.

This chain connects TRBV5-1 to TRBJ2-3, with 8 bases that match TRBD1. J gave up 1 base and V 0 bases, and 1 base lay outside the gene matches. Per the germline V gene, CDR1 is SGHRS and CDR2 is YFSETQ. The CDR3 covers 15 residues. CDR3 sequence: CASSLGDRRTDTQYF. The CDR3 coding sequence is TGCGCCAGCAGCTTGGGGGACAGGCGCACAGATACGCAGTATTTT.

V gene TRBV5-1 combines with J gene TRBJ1-1; 8 bases agree with TRBD1. CDR3 length: 16 residues. Germline CDR1 reads SGHRS; CDR2 reads YFSETQ. V trimming: 4 bases; J trimming: 1 base; junction bases outside the gene matches: 9. The CDR3 nucleotides read TGCGCCAGCAGCGTGGACAGGGTGAGGACGAACACTGAAGCTTTCTTT. This encodes CASSVDRVRTNTEAFF.

This chain links TRBV7-8 with TRBJ2-7; 8 bases fit TRBD2. The CDR3 is 15 amino acids. The V gene's germline CDR1 is SGHVS and CDR2 FQNEAQ. V shed 1 base, J shed 3 bases, and the junction held 5 bases outside the gene matches. As DNA, the CDR3 is TGTGCCAGCAGCTTAGTTGGGCTAGCGGGCTACGAGCAGTACTTC. This codes for CASSLVGLAGYEQYF.

The chain has TRBV5-1 and TRBJ2-3; tentatively, D is TRBD2 (5 bases). V lost 8 bases, J lost 0 bases, and 16 bases lay in between. CDR3 length equals 15 residues. Germline V CDR1 and CDR2: SGHRS, YFSETQ. The CDR3 loop reads CASALALPSTDTQYF. In nucleotides, the CDR3 is TGCGCCAGTGCTCTAGCTCTACCTAGCACAGATACGCAGTATTTT.

V is TRBV2 and J is TRBJ2-7; tentatively, D is TRBD1 (5 bases). Germline-derived CDR1 and CDR2 are SNHLY and FYNNEI. V lost 7 bases to trimming and J lost 3 bases, with 7 bases between them. The length of the CDR3 is 11 residues. CDR3 DNA sequence: TGTGCCAGCAAGGGGAACTACGAGCAGTACTTC. This translates into CASKGNYEQYF.

V usage is TRBV6-1 and J usage is TRBJ2-2, with D possibly TRBD1 on 6 matching bases. CDR1 and CDR2 (germline): MNHNS, SASEGT. This CDR3 region has 16 residues. V lost 1 base, J lost 7 bases, and 16 bases lay in between. The CDR3 DNA sequence: TGTGCCAGCAGTGAAGAGGCAGGGGTTGATAGCGGGGAGCTGTTTTTT. The encoded protein is CASSEEAGVDSGELFF.

This chain links TRBV5-8 with TRBJ2-3, with TRBD1 identical over 8 bases. The ends lost 4 bases at V and 2 bases at J; junction bases unmatched: 6. The CDR3 is 15 amino acids. Germline lookup yields CDR1 SGHTS and CDR2 YDEGEE. The CDR3 loop reads CASSGQGANTDTQYF. In DNA, the CDR3 is TGTGCCAGCAGCGGACAGGGTGCGAACACAGATACGCAGTATTTT.

The chain recombines TRBV28 with TRBJ1-6; 8 nucleotides match TRBD1. This CDR3 is built from 17 residues. V lost 4 bases to trimming and J lost 7 bases; unmatched junction nucleotides: 12. Germline V gene sequence: CDR1 MDHEN, CDR2 SYDVKM. CDR3 nucleotide sequence: TGTGCCAGCAGTTCCGTCATGACAGGGGTCACGAATTCACCCCTCCACTTT. Translating it yields CASSSVMTGVTNSPLHF.

The chain recombines TRBV9 with TRBJ2-1; tentatively, D is TRBD2 (7 bases). CDR3 size: 16 residues. Germline CDR1 SGDLS, CDR2 YYNGEE. V lost 0 bases to trimming and J lost 2 bases, with 12 bases between them. CDR3 protein: CASSVAGGGPYNEQFF. For the CDR3, the DNA is TGTGCCAGCAGCGTAGCTGGGGGGGGGCCCTACAATGAGCAGTTCTTC.

The gene calls are TRBV7-3 and TRBJ2-6, with D unresolved. The CDR3 loop spans 13 amino acids. V gave up 3 bases and J gave up 6 bases, with 6 bases separating them. CDR1 SGHTA and CDR2 FQGTGA come from the germline V gene. The CDR3 sequence: CASSFSQANVLTF. The CDR3 DNA sequence: TGTGCCAGCAGCTTCTCACAGGCCAACGTCCTGACTTTC. Supplemented by reference TRBV7-3 and TRBJ2-6, the full variable domain reads GAGVSQTPSNKVTEKGKYVELRCDPISGHTALYWYRQSLGQGPEFLIYFQGTGAADDSGLPNDRFFAVRPEGSVSTLKIQRTERGDSAVYLCASSFSQANVLTFGAGSRLTVL.

V is TRBV18 and J is TRBJ1-6; TRBD1 agrees at 8 bases. The CDR3 contains 13 residues. CDR1 is KGHSH, CDR2 LQKENI, per germline. V trimming: 3 bases; J trimming: 12 bases; junction bases outside the gene matches: 4. The CDR3 reads CASSPGQGGPLHF. The CDR3 region has the DNA TGTGCCAGCTCACCCGGACAGGGAGGACCCCTCCACTTT.

The rearrangement links TRBV7-9 to TRBJ2-7, with D possibly matching TRBD1 (5 bases). Germline values: CDR1 SEHNR, CDR2 FQNEAQ (reference sequence). The germline V and J ends were trimmed by 5 bases and 4 bases, with 18 bases remaining between them. The CDR3 totals 15 residues. CDR3 region: CASSTKAQGGYEQYF. In DNA, the CDR3 is TGTGCCAGCAGCACCAAGGCCCAGGGTGGGTACGAGCAGTACTTC.

J is TRBJ1-3 and V is TRBV30; D unresolved. The CDR3 has 13 amino acids. The germline gives CDR1 GTSNPN, CDR2 SVGIG (reference sequence). Trimming cost V 0 bases and J 0 bases, with 3 bases left between them. The CDR3: CAWSVASGNTIYF. CDR3 DNA sequence: TGTGCCTGGAGTGTGGCCTCTGGAAACACCATATATTTT.

The rearrangement links TRBV7-2 to TRBJ2-7, with D tentatively TRBD1 (7 bases). The CDR3 has 14 residues. The V gene lost 5 bases and the J gene lost 1 base, with 12 bases spanning the gap. Germline V gene lookup returns CDR1 SGHTA and CDR2 FQGNSA. The CDR3 nucleotides are TGTGCCAGCAGCCGCGGGACAGATTCCTACGAGCAGTACTTC. Amino acid sequence: CASSRGTDSYEQYF.

This rearrangement joins TRBV9 to TRBJ1-4; maybe TRBD1 (6 bases). Germline assignment: CDR1 SGDLS and CDR2 YYNGEE. This CDR3 is 16 amino acids long. The V gene lost 0 bases and the J gene lost 7 bases, with 16 bases spanning the gap. CDR3 sequence (DNA): TGTGCCAGCAGCGTAGCTGGGGGGGGCTTAGGTGAAAAACTGTTTTTT. It yields the protein CASSVAGGGLGEKLFF.

The chain has TRBV29-1 and TRBJ1-1; TRBD1 agrees at 9 bases. CDR1 and CDR2 (germline): SQVTM, ANQGSEA. The ends lost 6 bases at V and 5 bases at J; junction bases unmatched: 7. The CDR3 covers 13 residues. CDR3 nucleotides: TGCAGCGTCCGCACAGGGGGCGAAACTGAAGCTTTCTTT. Translated, it gives CSVRTGGETEAFF.

V gene TRBV4-1 combines with J gene TRBJ1-6; TRBD1 matches at 9 bases. The germline CDR1 and CDR2 sequences are MGHRA and YSYEKL. The CDR3 totals 17 residues. V shed 2 bases and J 9 bases; nucleotides not matched to a gene: 11. The CDR3 DNA is TGCGCCAGCAGCCAAACGACAGGGGGAGAATTACGTTCACCCCTCCACTTT. Its protein is CASSQTTGGELRSPLHF.

The V call is TRBV7-9, the J call TRBJ2-7; D unresolved. CDR3 length equals 17 residues. The V end was cut by 0 bases, the J end by 2 bases, with 17 bases between. Germline V gives CDR1 SEHNR, CDR2 FQNEAQ (reference sequence). The CDR3 sequence: CASSLAATGPTAYEQYF. In nucleotides, the CDR3 is TGTGCCAGCAGCTTAGCGGCAACTGGGCCTACCGCCTACGAGCAGTACTTC.

This chain uses TRBV7-9 with TRBJ2-6; 9 bases fit TRBD1. The CDR3 runs to 15 residues. Germline CDR1 reads SEHNR; CDR2 reads FQNEAQ (reference sequence). The junction had 15 bases not matched to a gene; V was cut back by 5 bases and J by 16 bases. The CDR3 loop reads CASSPRTGDVDPLTF. Written as DNA, the CDR3 is TGTGCCAGCAGCCCGAGGACAGGGGACGTAGATCCACTGACTTTC.

The chain carries TRBV6-5 and TRBJ2-7; tentatively, D is TRBD1 (6 bases). CDR1 is MNHEY, CDR2 SVGAGI, per germline. The V end lost 5 bases, the J end lost 3 bases, and 14 bases lay between the germline ends. The CDR3 loop spans 14 amino acids. The chain's CDR3 is CASSRTAKGYEQYF. In DNA form, the CDR3 reads TGTGCCAGCAGTCGGACAGCGAAGGGCTACGAGCAGTACTTC.

This clone was seen just once. The J gene is TRBJ1-3, the V gene TRBV11-2; maybe TRBD1 (6 bases). The CDR3 has 15 amino acids. Trimming stripped 6 bases from V and 0 bases from J, with 12 bases between. CDR1 SGHAT and CDR2 FQNNGV come from the germline V gene. The CDR3 coding sequence is TGTGCCAGCAGGGCGACAGGAACCTCTGGAAACACCATATATTTT. This sequence encodes CASRATGTSGNTIYF.